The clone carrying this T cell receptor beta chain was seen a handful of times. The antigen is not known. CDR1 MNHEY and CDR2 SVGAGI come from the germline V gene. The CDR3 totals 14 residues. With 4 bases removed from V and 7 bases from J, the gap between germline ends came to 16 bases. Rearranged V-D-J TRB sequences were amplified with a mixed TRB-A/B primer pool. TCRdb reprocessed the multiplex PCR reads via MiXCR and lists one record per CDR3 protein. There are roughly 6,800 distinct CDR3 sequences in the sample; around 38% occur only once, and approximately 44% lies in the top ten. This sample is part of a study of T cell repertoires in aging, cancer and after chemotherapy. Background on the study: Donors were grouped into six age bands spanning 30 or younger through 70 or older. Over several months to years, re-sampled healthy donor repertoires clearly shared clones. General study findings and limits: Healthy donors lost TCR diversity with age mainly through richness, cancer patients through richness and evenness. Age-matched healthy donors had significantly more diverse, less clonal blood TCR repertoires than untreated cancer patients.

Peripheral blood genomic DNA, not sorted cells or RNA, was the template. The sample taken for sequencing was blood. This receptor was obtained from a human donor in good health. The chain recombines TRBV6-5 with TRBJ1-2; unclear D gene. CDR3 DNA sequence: TGTGCCAGCAGTTCCCTTGGCGGCCTGTTTGGCTACACCTTC. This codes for CASSSLGGLFGYTF.